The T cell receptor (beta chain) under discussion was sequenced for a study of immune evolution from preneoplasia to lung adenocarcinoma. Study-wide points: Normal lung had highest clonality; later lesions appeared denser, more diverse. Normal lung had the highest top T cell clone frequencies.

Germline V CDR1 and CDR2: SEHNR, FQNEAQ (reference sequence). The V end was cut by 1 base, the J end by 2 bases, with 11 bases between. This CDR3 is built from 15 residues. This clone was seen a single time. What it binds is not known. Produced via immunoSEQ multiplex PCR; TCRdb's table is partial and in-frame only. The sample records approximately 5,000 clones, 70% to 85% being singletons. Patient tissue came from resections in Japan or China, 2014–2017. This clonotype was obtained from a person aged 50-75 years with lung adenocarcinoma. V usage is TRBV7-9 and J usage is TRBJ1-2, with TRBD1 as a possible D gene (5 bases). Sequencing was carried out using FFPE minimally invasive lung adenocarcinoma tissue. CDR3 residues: CASSLVGEENYGYTF. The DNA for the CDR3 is TGTGCCAGCAGCTTAGTAGGGGAGGAGAACTATGGCTACACCTTC.